These T cell receptor beta chains were read from a single sample in a study of response to subunit inactivated influenza vaccine. TCRdb re-derived calls from the RT-PCR reads in MiXCR, one entry per CDR3 protein. Here the sample spans around 470,000 distinct CDR3 sequences, 6.5% to 8% being singletons. The source was PBMCs from blood, collected about 24 months after vaccination. The receptors derive from a man aged 50-75 years who received an inactivated influenza vaccine. Both conserved end residues are part of each CDR3. The order of the fields is V gene, J gene, clone size, D gene, CDR3 DNA, CDR3 protein. D genes are given only for firm matches. Rows may omit the clone size; those that give it use once, few, many or a size class.

TRBV3-1,TRBJ2-5,few,TRBD1,TGTGCCAGCAGCCCATACAGGGGGTACCAAGAGACCCAGTACTTC,CASSPYRGYQETQYF
TRBV6-1,TRBJ2-5,many,-,TGTGCCAGCAGCCTTCTAGCGTACCAAGAGACCCAGTACTTC,CASSLLAYQETQYF
TRBV28,TRBJ1-2,few,TRBD1,TGTGCCAGCAGGCGAAGAGGGGGCGCGCGTAACTATGGCTACACCTTC,CASRRRGGARNYGYTF
TRBV5-1,TRBJ2-7,-,-,TGCGCCAGCAGCTTGCCTCTGGCTCGCGGAGAGATTGGCTACGAGCAGTACTTC,CASSLPLARGEIGYEQYF
TRBV12-3/TRBV12-4,TRBJ2-2,-,-,TGTGCCAGCAGTTTCAGGCGGGCCGGGGAGCTGTTTTTT,CASSFRRAGELFF
TRBV19,TRBJ2-1,-,-,TGTGCCAGTAGTTTCTCACACCCCGTTTTTGAGCAGTTCTTC,CASSFSHPVFEQFF
TRBV7-2,TRBJ2-4,-,TRBD2,TGTGCCAGCAGCTTAGCCGGGGGGGCCCCGAACATTCAGTACTTC,CASSLAGGAPNIQYF
TRBV6-2/TRBV6-3,TRBJ2-3,-,-,TGTGCCAGCAGTAAGCTGGGGATTATCACAGATACGCAGTATTTT,CASSKLGIITDTQYF
TRBV11-3,TRBJ1-1,many,-,TGTGCCAGCAGCGCATACAAGACTCTTCCCATTGTGGACACTGAAGCTTTCTTT,CASSAYKTLPIVDTEAFF
TRBV20-1,TRBJ2-7,-,TRBD1,TGCAGTGCTGGACAGGGAACCTACGAGCAGTACTTC,CSAGQGTYEQYF
TRBV5-5,TRBJ1-6,-,-,TGTGCCAGCAGCTCGAGGGGAGACTCACCCCTCCACTTT,CASSSRGDSPLHF
TRBV5-1,TRBJ2-7,-,TRBD2,TGCGCCAGCAGCTCCCCCCTTAGCGGGGTATACGAGCAGTACTTC,CASSSPLSGVYEQYF
TRBV5-1,TRBJ1-2,many,TRBD1,TGCGCCAGCAGCCGCGACAGGGTCCTTGGCTACACCTTC,CASSRDRVLGYTF
TRBV12-3/TRBV12-4,TRBJ2-3,many,TRBD2,TGTGCCAGCAGACTAGCGGCCAGCACAGATACGCAGTATTTT,CASRLAASTDTQYF
TRBV12-5,TRBJ2-3,few,-,TGTGCTAGTGGTTTGTTTTGGGGCGGTAGCACAGATACGCAGTATTTT,CASGLFWGGSTDTQYF
TRBV7-6,TRBJ2-7,few,-,TGTGCCAGCAGCTCGGACATACTATTCACGGGGGAGCAGTACTTC,CASSSDILFTGEQYF
TRBV30,TRBJ2-1,-,TRBD2,TGTGCCTGGACCAAGGCACTAGCGGCTTCCTACAATGAGCAGTTCTTC,CAWTKALAASYNEQFF
TRBV25-1,TRBJ2-5,many,-,TGTGCCAGCAGTGAAACTGAGACCCAGTACTTC,CASSETETQYF
TRBV11-2,TRBJ2-1,many,-,TGTGCCAGCAGCTTAAAGGTGGGGGGCCGTTTAACATCTTACAATGAGCAGTTCTTC,CASSLKVGGRLTSYNEQFF
TRBV27,TRBJ2-1,few,-,TGTGCCATCCCTAGGGAGTCCGGTGGTGAGCAGTTCTTC,CAIPRESGGEQFF
TRBV29-1,TRBJ2-3,-,-,TGCAGCGTTGATTCTATGGCTACAGATACGCAGTATTTT,CSVDSMATDTQYF
TRBV6-1,TRBJ1-2,many,-,TGTGCCAGCAGGGAATCTGCACAGAACTATGGCTACACCTTC,CASRESAQNYGYTF
TRBV12-3/TRBV12-4,TRBJ2-1,-,TRBD2,TGTGCCAGCAGTGCCGGGACTAGCGGGGCCAGCTCCTACAATGAGCAGTTCTTC,CASSAGTSGASSYNEQFF
TRBV20-1,TRBJ2-7,few,TRBD1,TGCAGTTCTCCCCCTGGGACAGGGGGTTTGTACGAGCAGTACTTC,CSSPPGTGGLYEQYF
TRBV5-1,TRBJ2-7,few,-,TGCGCCAGCAGCTCTATGGGGGGTTCCTACGAGCAGTACTTC,CASSSMGGSYEQYF
TRBV20-1,TRBJ1-6,many,TRBD1,TGCAGTGTCCCCGGGACAACGGGGACAGTGCTCCACTTT,CSVPGTTGTVLHF
TRBV20-1,TRBJ1-5,many,-,TGCAGTGCTAGAGATGGGGGAAGCAATCAGCCCCAGCATTTT,CSARDGGSNQPQHF
TRBV7-8,TRBJ2-7,few,TRBD2,TGTGCCAGCAGACTAGCCTCTAGCGGGGCGTACGAGCAGTACTTC,CASRLASSGAYEQYF
TRBV7-8,TRBJ1-5,many,TRBD1,TGTGCCAGCAGCCTCCGGGACAGGGGGCCGGGTCAGCCCCAGCATTTT,CASSLRDRGPGQPQHF
TRBV28,TRBJ2-5,many,-,TGTGCCAGCAGTTTCCTCTACATGGCAACCCAGAAAGAGACCCAGTACTTC,CASSFLYMATQKETQYF
TRBV5-1,TRBJ1-2,many,TRBD1,TGCGCCAGCGCCATGGGACAGGGAGCTAACTATGGCTACACCTTC,CASAMGQGANYGYTF
TRBV27,TRBJ2-1,-,TRBD2,TGTGCCAGCAGTATCCTAGCGGATGGGAATGAGCAGTTCTTC,CASSILADGNEQFF
TRBV6-1,TRBJ2-3,many,TRBD2,TGTGCCAGCACTGAAAGTAGCGGGGTGGATTTCACAGATACGCAGTATTTT,CASTESSGVDFTDTQYF
TRBV11-2,TRBJ1-2,few,-,TGTGCCAGCAGCCCTGGCGCGGCTAACTATGGCTACACCTTC,CASSPGAANYGYTF